The rows below give T cell receptor beta chains drawn from one sample of a study of cytomegalovirus exposure and HLA in healthy donors. Method: immunoSEQ multiplex PCR; TCRdb's copy keeps in-frame clones and lacks some. This sample has more than 150,000 clones; 79% occur once, and the top ten carry about 1.4%. Source material: PBMCs. These receptors all stem from a girl between 5 and 17 years old in good health and CMV-seropositive. Each CDR3 is given with its conserved first and last residue. Fields, in order: CDR3 DNA, CDR3 protein, J gene, D gene, CDR3 length, V gene, clone size. The D gene is left open where the match is weak. Part of the rows lack a size; the others show once, few, many or a class for expanded clones.

CDR3nt: TGTGCCAGCCGACGGCTAGGCGGCACAGATACGCAGTATTTT
CDR3aa: CASRRLGGTDTQYF
j_gene: TRBJ2-3
d_gene: -
len: 14
v_gene: TRBV6-5
abundance: -

CDR3nt: TGTGCCATCAGCCCATGGGCAGCTAGCACAGATACGCAGTATTTT
CDR3aa: CAISPWAASTDTQYF
j_gene: TRBJ2-3
d_gene: -
len: 15
v_gene: TRBV10-3
abundance: once

CDR3nt: TGCAGCGTTGGAGGCCTTGGCAGCCGAACGAATGAGCAGTTCTTC
CDR3aa: CSVGGLGSRTNEQFF
j_gene: TRBJ2-1
d_gene: -
len: 15
v_gene: TRBV29-1
abundance: -

CDR3nt: TGTGCCAGCACCCTGACCCTGGGAGTCTACACCTTC
CDR3aa: CASTLTLGVYTF
j_gene: TRBJ1-2
d_gene: -
len: 12
v_gene: TRBV6-1
abundance: -

CDR3nt: TGTGCCAGCAGTGAAGTTCTCTCATTGGGGTCATACGGGAGCTATGGCTACACCTTC
CDR3aa: CASSEVLSLGSYGSYGYTF
j_gene: TRBJ1-2
d_gene: -
len: 19
v_gene: TRBV6-1
abundance: -

CDR3nt: TGTGCCAGCAGGTGGACTATGAGAGAGACCCAGTACTTC
CDR3aa: CASRWTMRETQYF
j_gene: TRBJ2-5
d_gene: -
len: 13
v_gene: TRBV6-6
abundance: -

CDR3nt: TGTGCCAGCAGCCAAGTTACAGGCCGGGGCACAGATACGCAGTATTTT
CDR3aa: CASSQVTGRGTDTQYF
j_gene: TRBJ2-3
d_gene: -
len: 16
v_gene: TRBV4-2
abundance: -

CDR3nt: TGTGCCAGCAGACCTCTTGGGGGCGGGTCCTATAATTCACCCCTCCACTTT
CDR3aa: CASRPLGGGSYNSPLHF
j_gene: TRBJ1-6
d_gene: -
len: 17
v_gene: TRBV28
abundance: -

CDR3nt: TGCGCCAGCTCTCTAGCGGGGACAAAGTCCAATGAGCAGTTCTTC
CDR3aa: CASSLAGTKSNEQFF
j_gene: TRBJ2-1
d_gene: TRBD2
len: 15
v_gene: TRBV10-1
abundance: -

CDR3nt: TGTGCCAGCAGCTTAGGGGGACTAGTGTCAGATACGCAGTATTTT
CDR3aa: CASSLGGLVSDTQYF
j_gene: TRBJ2-3
d_gene: TRBD2
len: 15
v_gene: TRBV7-2
abundance: -

CDR3nt: TGTGCCGCCTGGACAGGGACGGATGAAAAACTGTTTTTT
CDR3aa: CAAWTGTDEKLFF
j_gene: TRBJ1-4
d_gene: TRBD1
len: 13
v_gene: TRBV10-3
abundance: -

CDR3nt: TGTGCCAGCAGCTTAGTTAGCGGGGGATACGAGCAGTACTTC
CDR3aa: CASSLVSGGYEQYF
j_gene: TRBJ2-7
d_gene: TRBD2
len: 14
v_gene: TRBV7-2
abundance: -

CDR3nt: TGTGCCAGCAGCCTCCAAGGACAGGTCAGCACAGATACGCAGTATTTT
CDR3aa: CASSLQGQVSTDTQYF
j_gene: TRBJ2-3
d_gene: TRBD1
len: 16
v_gene: TRBV5-4
abundance: -

CDR3nt: TGCGCCAGCAGCGACAGGGGTCTGTCCTACAATGAGCAGTTCTTC
CDR3aa: CASSDRGLSYNEQFF
j_gene: TRBJ2-1
d_gene: TRBD1
len: 15
v_gene: TRBV4-3
abundance: -

CDR3nt: TGTGCCAGCAGGGGGACTAGTACAGATACGCAGTATTTT
CDR3aa: CASRGTSTDTQYF
j_gene: TRBJ2-3
d_gene: TRBD2
len: 13
v_gene: TRBV2
abundance: -

CDR3nt: TGCGCCAGCAGCCTACAGGGGGCCTCGAACACTGAAGCTTTCTTT
CDR3aa: CASSLQGASNTEAFF
j_gene: TRBJ1-1
d_gene: TRBD1
len: 15
v_gene: TRBV4-1
abundance: -

CDR3nt: TGTGCCAGCAGTGTCCGGACAGACCACACAGATACGCAGTATTTT
CDR3aa: CASSVRTDHTDTQYF
j_gene: TRBJ2-3
d_gene: -
len: 15
v_gene: TRBV27
abundance: -